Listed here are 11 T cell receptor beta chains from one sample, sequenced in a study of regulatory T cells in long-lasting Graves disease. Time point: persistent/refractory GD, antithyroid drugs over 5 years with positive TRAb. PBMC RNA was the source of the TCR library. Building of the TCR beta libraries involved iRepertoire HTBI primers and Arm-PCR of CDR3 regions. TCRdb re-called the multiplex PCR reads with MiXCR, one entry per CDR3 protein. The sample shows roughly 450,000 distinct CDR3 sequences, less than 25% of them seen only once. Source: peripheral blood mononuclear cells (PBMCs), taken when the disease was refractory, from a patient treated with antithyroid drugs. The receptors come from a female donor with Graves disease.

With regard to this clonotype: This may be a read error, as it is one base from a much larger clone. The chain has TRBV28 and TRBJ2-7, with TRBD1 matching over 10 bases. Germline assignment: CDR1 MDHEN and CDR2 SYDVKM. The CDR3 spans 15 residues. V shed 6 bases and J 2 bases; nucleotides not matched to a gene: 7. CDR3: CASSQEGTGAYEQYF. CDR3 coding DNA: TGTGCCAGCAGCCAAGAAGGGACAGGGGCCTACGAGCAGTACTTC.

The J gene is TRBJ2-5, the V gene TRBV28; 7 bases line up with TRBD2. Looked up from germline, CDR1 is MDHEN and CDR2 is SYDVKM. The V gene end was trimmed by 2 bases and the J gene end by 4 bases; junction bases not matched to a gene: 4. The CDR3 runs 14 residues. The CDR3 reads CASSLIQRGETQYF. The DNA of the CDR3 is TGTGCCAGCAGTTTAATACAGCGGGGAGAGACCCAGTACTTC.

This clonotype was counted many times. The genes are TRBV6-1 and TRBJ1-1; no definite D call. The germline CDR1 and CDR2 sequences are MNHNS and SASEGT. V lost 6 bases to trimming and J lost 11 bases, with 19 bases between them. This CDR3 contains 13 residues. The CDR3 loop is CASRYRERAEAFF. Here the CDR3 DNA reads TGTGCCAGCAGATACCGGGAGCGCGCCGAGGCTTTCTTT.

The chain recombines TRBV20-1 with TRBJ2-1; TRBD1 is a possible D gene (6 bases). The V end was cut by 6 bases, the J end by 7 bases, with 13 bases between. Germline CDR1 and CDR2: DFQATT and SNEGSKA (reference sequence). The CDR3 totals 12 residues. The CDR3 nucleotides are TGCAGTGCCGATCTGAGGGGGAATGAGCAGTTCTTC. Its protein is CSADLRGNEQFF.

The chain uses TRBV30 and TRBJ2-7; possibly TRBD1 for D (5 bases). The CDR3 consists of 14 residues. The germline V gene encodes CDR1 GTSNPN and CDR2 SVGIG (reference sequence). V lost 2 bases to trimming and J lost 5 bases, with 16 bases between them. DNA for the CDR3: TGTGCCTGGAGTTTTATAGGGGCCGTGGACGAGCAGTACTTC. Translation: CAWSFIGAVDEQYF.

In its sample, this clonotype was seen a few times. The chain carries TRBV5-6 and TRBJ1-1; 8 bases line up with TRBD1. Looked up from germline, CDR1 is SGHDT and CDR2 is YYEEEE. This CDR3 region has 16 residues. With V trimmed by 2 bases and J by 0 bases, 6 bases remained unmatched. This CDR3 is CASSLLTGVLNTEAFF. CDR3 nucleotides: TGTGCCAGCAGCTTATTGACAGGGGTCCTGAACACTGAAGCTTTCTTT.

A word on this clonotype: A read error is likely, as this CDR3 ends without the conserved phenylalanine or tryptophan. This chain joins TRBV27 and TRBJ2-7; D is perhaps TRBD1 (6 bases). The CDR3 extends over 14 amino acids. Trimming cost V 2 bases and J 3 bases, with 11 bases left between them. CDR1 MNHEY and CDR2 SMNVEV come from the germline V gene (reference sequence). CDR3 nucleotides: TGTGCCAGCAGTTTAAAAGGGACAAGCTACGAGCAGTACTCC. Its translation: CASSLKGTSYEQYS.

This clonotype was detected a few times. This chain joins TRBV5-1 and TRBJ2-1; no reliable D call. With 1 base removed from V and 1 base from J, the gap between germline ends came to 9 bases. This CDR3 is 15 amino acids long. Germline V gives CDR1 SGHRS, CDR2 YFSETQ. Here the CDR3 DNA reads TGCGCCAGCAGCTTGTCCTTCTGGTCCTACAATGAGCAGTTCTTC. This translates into CASSLSFWSYNEQFF. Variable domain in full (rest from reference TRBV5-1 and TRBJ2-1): KAGVTQTPRYLIKTRGQQVTLSCSPISGHRSVSWYQQTPGQGLQFLFEYFSETQRNKGNFPGRFSGRQFSNSRSEMNVSTLELGDSALYLCASSLSFWSYNEQFFGPGTRLTVL.

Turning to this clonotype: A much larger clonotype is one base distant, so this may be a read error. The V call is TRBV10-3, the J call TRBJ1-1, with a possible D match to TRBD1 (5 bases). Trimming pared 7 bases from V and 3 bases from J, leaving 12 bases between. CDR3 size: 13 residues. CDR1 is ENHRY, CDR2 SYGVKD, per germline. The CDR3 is CAINQGVDTEAFF. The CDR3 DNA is TGTGCCATCAACCAGGGAGTGGACACTGAAGCTTTCTTT.

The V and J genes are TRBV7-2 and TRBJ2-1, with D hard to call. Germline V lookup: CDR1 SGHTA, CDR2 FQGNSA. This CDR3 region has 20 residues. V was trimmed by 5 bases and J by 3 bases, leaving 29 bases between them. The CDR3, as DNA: TGTGCCAGCAGCCTACCTGAAAGGGCTCTCTCTTCTAACGACTACAATGAGCAGTTCTTC. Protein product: CASSLPERALSSNDYNEQFF.

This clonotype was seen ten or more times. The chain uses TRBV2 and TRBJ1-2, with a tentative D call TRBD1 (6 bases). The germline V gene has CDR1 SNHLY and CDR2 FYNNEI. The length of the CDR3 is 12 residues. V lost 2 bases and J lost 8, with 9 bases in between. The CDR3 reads CASSETGSGYTF. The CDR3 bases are TGTGCCAGCAGTGAAACAGGGTCCGGCTACACCTTC.